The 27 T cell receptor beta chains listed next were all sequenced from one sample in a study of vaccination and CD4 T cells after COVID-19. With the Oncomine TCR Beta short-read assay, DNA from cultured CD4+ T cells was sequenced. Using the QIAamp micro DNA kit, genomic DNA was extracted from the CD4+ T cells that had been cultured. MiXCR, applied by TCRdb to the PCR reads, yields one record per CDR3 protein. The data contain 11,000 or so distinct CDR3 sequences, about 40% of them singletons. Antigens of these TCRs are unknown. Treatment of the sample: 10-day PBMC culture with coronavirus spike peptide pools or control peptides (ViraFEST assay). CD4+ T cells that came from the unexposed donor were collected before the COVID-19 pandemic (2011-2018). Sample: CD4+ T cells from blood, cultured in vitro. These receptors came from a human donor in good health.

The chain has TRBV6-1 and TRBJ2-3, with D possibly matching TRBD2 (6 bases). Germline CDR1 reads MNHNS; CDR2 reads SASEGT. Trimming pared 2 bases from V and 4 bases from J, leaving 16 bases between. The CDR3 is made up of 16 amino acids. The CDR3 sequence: CASSERSGRHPDTQYF. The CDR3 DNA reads TGTGCCAGCAGTGAACGCTCAGGGAGGCACCCAGATACGCAGTATTTT.

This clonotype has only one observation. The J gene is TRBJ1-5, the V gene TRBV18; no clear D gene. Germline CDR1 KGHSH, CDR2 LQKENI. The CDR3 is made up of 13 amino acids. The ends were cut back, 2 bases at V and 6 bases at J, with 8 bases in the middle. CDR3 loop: CASSPDHRQPQHF. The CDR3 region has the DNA TGTGCCAGCTCACCAGATCACCGTCAGCCCCAGCATTTT.

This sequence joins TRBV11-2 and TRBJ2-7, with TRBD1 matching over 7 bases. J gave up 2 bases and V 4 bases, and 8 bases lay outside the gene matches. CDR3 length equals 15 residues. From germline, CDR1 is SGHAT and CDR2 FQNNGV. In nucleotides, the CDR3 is TGTGCCAGCAGCTCTCTCCGGGACAGAACCTACGAGCAGTACTTC. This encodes CASSSLRDRTYEQYF.

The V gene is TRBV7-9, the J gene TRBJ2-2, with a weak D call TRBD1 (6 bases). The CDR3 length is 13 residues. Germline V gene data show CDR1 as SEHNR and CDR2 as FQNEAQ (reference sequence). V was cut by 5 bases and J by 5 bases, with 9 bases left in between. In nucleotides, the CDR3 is TGTGCCAGCAGCCCACAGGGTACCGGGGAGCTGTTTTTT. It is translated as CASSPQGTGELFF.

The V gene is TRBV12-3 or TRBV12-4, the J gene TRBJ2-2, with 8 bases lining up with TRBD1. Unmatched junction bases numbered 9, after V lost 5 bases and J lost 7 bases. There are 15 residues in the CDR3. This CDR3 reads CASSRTGRGFGELFF. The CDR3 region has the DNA TGTGCCAGCAGTCGGACAGGGCGGGGATTCGGGGAGCTGTTTTTT.

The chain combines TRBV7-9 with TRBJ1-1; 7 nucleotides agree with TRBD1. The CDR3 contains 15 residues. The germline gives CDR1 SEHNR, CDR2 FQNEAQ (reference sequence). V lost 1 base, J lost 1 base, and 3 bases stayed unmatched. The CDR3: CASSLGGGSNTEAFF. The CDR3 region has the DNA TGTGCCAGCAGCTTAGGAGGGGGCTCGAACACTGAAGCTTTCTTT. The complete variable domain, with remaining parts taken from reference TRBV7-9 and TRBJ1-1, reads DTGVSQNPRHKITKRGQNVTFRCDPISEHNRLYWYRQTLGQGPEFLTYFQNEAQLEKSRLLSDRFSAERPKGSFSTLEIQRTEQGDSAMYLCASSLGGGSNTEAFFGQGTRLTVV.

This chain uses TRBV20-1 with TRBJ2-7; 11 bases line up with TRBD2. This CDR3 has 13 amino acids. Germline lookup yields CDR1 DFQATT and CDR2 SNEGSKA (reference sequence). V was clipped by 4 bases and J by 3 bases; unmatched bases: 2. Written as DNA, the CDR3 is TGCAGTGCTACCGGGACTAGCGGCTACGAGCAGTACTTC. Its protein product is CSATGTSGYEQYF.

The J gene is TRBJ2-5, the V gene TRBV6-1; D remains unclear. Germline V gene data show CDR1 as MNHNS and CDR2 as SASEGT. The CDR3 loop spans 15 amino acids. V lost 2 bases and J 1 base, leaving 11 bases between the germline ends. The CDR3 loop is CASSEISQAQETQYF. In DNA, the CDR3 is TGTGCCAGCAGTGAAATCAGCCAGGCCCAAGAGACCCAGTACTTC.

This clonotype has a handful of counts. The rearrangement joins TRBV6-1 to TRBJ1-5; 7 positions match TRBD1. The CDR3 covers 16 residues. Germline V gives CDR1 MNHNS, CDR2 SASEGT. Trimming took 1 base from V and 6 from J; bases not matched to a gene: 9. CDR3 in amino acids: CASSEGRQGRGQPQHF. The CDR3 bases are TGTGCCAGCAGTGAAGGTCGACAGGGTCGGGGTCAGCCCCAGCATTTT.

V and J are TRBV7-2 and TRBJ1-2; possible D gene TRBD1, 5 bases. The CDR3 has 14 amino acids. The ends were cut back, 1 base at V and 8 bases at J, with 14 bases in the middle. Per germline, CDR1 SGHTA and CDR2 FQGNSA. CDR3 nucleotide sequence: TGTGCCAGCAGCTTAGGGGGGTCAATGAAAGGCTACACCTTC. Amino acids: CASSLGGSMKGYTF.

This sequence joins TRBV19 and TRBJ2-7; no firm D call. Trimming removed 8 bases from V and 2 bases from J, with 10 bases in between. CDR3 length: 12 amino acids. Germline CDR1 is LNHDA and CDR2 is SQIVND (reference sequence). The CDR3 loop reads CASGNSAYEQYF. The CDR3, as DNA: TGTGCCAGTGGTAACAGCGCCTACGAGCAGTACTTC. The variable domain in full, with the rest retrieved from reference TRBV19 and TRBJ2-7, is DGGITQSPKYLFRKEGQNVTLSCEQNLNHDAMYWYRQDPGQGLRLIYYSQIVNDFQKGDIAEGYSVSREKKESFPLTVTSAQKNPTAFYLCASGNSAYEQYFGPGTRLTVT.

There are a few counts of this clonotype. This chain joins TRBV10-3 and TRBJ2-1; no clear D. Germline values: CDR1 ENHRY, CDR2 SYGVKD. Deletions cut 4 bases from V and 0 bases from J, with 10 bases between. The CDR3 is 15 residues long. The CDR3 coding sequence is TGTGCCATCAGTGGCGCAGATAGCTCCTACAATGAGCAGTTCTTC. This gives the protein CAISGADSSYNEQFF.

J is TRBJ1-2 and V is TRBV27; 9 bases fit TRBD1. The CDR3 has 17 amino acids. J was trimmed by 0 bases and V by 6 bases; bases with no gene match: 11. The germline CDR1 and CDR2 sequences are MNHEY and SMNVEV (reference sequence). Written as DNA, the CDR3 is TGTGCCAGCAGGATAGCGACAGGGGGGAAAGCTAACTATGGCTACACCTTC. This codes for CASRIATGGKANYGYTF.

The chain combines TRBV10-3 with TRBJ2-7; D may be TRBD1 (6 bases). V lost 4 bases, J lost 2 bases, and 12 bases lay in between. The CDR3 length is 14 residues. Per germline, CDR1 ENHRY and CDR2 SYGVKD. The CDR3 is CAISANRVPYEQYF. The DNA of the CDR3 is TGTGCCATCAGTGCCAACAGGGTGCCCTACGAGCAGTACTTC.

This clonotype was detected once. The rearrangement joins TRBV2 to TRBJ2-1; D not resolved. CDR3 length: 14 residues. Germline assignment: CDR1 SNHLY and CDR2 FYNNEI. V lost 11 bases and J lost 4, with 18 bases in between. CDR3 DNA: TGTGCCTGTCCGCACACAACCCGTTACAATGAGCAGTTCTTC. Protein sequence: CACPHTTRYNEQFF.

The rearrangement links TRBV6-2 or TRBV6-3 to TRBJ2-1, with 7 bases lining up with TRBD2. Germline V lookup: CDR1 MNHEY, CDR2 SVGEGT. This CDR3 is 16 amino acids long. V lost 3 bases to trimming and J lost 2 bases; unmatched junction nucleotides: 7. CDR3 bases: TGTGCCAGCAGTTATTGGGGGGGACGGACCTACAATGAGCAGTTCTTC. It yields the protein CASSYWGGRTYNEQFF.

CDR3 residues: CASSTGSAGEPDTQYF. The CDR3 DNA is TGTGCCAGTAGTACCGGTAGCGCGGGGGAGCCAGATACGCAGTATTTT. The rearrangement uses TRBV19 and TRBJ2-3; 7 nucleotides agree with TRBD2. The CDR3 is made up of 16 amino acids. Trimming removed 4 bases from V and 4 bases from J; junction bases left unmatched: 11. Germline values: CDR1 LNHDA, CDR2 SQIVND (reference sequence). Full variable domain (rest looked up from reference TRBV19 and TRBJ2-3): DGGITQSPKYLFRKEGQNVTLSCEQNLNHDAMYWYRQDPGQGLRLIYYSQIVNDFQKGDIAEGYSVSREKKESFPLTVTSAQKNPTAFYLCASSTGSAGEPDTQYFGPGTRLTVL.

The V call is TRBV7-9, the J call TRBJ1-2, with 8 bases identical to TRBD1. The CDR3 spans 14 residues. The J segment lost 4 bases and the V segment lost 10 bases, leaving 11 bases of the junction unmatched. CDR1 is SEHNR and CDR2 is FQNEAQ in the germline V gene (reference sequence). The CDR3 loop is CAILGQGLLYGYTF. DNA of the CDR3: TGTGCCATCCTCGGACAGGGCCTACTCTATGGCTACACCTTC.

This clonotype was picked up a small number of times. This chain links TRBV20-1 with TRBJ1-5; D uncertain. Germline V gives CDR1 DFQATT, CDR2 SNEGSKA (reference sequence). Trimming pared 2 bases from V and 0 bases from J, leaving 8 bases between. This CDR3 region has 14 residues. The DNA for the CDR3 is TGCAGTGCTAGACAGGTTAATAGCAATCAGCCCCAGCATTTT. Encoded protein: CSARQVNSNQPQHF.

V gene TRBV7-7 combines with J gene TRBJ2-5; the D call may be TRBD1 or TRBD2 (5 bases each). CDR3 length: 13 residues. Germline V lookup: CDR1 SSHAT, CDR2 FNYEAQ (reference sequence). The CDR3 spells CATRQSPGKTQYF. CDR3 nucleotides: TGTGCTACCAGACAGAGCCCGGGGAAGACCCAGTACTTC. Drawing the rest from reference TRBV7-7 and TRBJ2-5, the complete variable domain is GAGVSQSPRYKVTKRGQDVTLRCDPISSHATLYWYQQALGQGPEFLTYFNYEAQPDKSGLPSDRFSAERPEGSISTLTIQRTEQRDSAMYRCATRQSPGKTQYFGPGTRLLVL.

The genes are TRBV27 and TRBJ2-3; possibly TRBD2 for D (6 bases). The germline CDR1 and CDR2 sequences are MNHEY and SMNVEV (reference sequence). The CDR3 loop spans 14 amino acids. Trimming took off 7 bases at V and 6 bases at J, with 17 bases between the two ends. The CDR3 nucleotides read TGTGCCAGCAATCCGGGAGTGGTTCCGGATACGCAGTATTTT. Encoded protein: CASNPGVVPDTQYF.

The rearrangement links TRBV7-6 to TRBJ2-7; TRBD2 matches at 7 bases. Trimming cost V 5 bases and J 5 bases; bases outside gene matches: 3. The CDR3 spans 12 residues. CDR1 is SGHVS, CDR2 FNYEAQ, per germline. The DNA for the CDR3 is TGTGCCAGCAGCCCGGGGACTAACGAGCAGTACTTC. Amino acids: CASSPGTNEQYF. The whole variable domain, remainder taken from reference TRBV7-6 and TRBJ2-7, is GAGVSQSPRYKVTKRGQDVALRCDPISGHVSLYWYRQALGQGPEFLTYFNYEAQQDKSGLPNDRFSAERPEGSISTLTIQRTEQRDSAMYRCASSPGTNEQYFGPGTRLTVT.

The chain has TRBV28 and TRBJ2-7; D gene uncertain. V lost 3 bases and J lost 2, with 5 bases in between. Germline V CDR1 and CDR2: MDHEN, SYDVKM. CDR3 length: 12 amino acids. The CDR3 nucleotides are TGTGCCAGCAGTTTTCAAGCCTACGAGCAGTACTTC. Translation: CASSFQAYEQYF.

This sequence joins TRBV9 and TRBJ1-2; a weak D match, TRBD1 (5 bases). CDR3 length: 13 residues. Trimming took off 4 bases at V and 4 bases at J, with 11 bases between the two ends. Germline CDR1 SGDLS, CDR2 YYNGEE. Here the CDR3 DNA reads TGTGCCAGCAGCCGCGATGGGGGCTATGGCTACACCTTC. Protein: CASSRDGGYGYTF.

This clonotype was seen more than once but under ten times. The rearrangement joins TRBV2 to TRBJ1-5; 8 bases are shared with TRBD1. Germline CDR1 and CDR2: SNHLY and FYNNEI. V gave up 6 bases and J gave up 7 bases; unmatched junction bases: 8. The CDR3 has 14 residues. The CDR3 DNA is TGTGCCAGCAGCCCCGGACAGGGAGAACAGCCCCAGCATTTT. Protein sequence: CASSPGQGEQPQHF. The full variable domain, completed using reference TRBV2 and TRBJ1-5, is EPEVTQTPSHQVTQMGQEVILRCVPISNHLYFYWYRQILGQKVEFLVSFYNNEISEKSEIFDDQFSVERPDGSNFTLKIRSTKLEDSAMYFCASSPGQGEQPQHFGDGTRLSIL.

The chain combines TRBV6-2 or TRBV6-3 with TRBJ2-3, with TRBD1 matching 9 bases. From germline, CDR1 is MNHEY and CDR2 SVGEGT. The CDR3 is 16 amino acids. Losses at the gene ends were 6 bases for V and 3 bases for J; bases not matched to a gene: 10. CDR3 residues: CASSRDRAPVTDTQYF. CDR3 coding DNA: TGTGCCAGCAGCAGGGACAGGGCTCCGGTGACAGATACGCAGTATTTT.

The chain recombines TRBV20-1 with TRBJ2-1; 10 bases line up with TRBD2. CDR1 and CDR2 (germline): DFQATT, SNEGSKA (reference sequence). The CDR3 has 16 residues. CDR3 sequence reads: CSSRALAGVGYNEQFF. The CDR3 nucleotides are TGCAGCTCGAGGGCGCTAGCGGGAGTGGGGTACAATGAGCAGTTCTTC.